The clone carrying this T cell receptor beta chain was counted once. Germline V CDR1 and CDR2: PRHDT, FYEKMQ (reference sequence). V lost 3 bases and J lost 6; bases outside the gene matches: 10. The CDR3 is 16 residues long. Recovery among Cohort 3 donors was established by two negative PCRs, clearance, or symptom resolution. The entry originates in a study of blood T cell repertoires in COVID-19. The table came from immunoSEQ multiplex PCR; TCRdb's copy has only in-frame clones and leaves some out. The sample has more than 250,000 clones, under 90% seen once. V is TRBV13 and J is TRBJ2-2, with 7 bases aligning to TRBD2. Sample: PBMCs or T cells enriched from blood (not recorded which). This clonotype was sampled from a woman under 30 who had recovered from COVID-19. In nucleotides, the CDR3 is TGTGCCAGCAGCTTTGCGGGAGAGGTAGGGGCCGGGGAGCTGTTTTTT. Amino acid sequence: CASSFAGEVGAGELFF.